The 28 T cell receptor beta chains below were found in one sample sequenced in a study of T cell repertoires in cytomegalovirus infection. For these receptors, no antigen is known. TCRdb re-derived calls from the reads in MiXCR, one entry per CDR3 protein. The sample yields 650,000 to 900,000 distinct CDR3 sequences, approximately 32% seen once. The sample here was cultured CD8+ T cells from PBMCs, taken from culture after CMV antigen stimulation. All receptors derive from a human donor in good health (CMV status not recorded). Some clones in this sample may be carry-over from other donors' samples.

In this sample, this clonotype turned up a few times. This chain connects TRBV6-2 or TRBV6-3 to TRBJ2-1; TRBD1 aligns across 12 bases. This CDR3 has 13 amino acids. CDR1 MNHEY and CDR2 SVGEGT come from the germline V gene. V was pared by 6 bases and J by 9 bases, with 3 bases of the junction left unmatched. The chain's CDR3 is CASRGQGASEQFF. The CDR3 bases are TGTGCCAGCAGGGGACAGGGGGCAAGTGAGCAGTTCTTC.

The chain carries TRBV27 and TRBJ1-1; a possible D gene is TRBD1 (5 bases). The CDR3 runs to 14 residues. Germline V gene sequence: CDR1 MNHEY, CDR2 SMNVEV (reference sequence). V was cut by 5 bases and J by 6 bases, with 16 bases left in between. CDR3 region: CASSRGRWDSEAFF. In DNA, the CDR3 is TGTGCCAGCAGTCGGGGTCGCTGGGACTCTGAAGCTTTCTTT.

This clonotype has just a few counts. V gene TRBV12-5 combines with J gene TRBJ1-3; TRBD1 matches 9 bases. The length of the CDR3 is 16 residues. With 3 bases clipped from V and 2 bases from J, the junction kept 5 bases outside the gene matches. CDR1 is LGHNT, CDR2 FRNRAP, per germline. CDR3 sequence (DNA): TGTGCTAGTGGTTTCTACAGGGGGCATCCTGGAAACACCATATATTTT. As protein: CASGFYRGHPGNTIYF. Supplemented by reference TRBV12-5 and TRBJ1-3, the full variable domain reads DARVTQTPRHKVTEMGQEVTMRCQPILGHNTVFWYRQTMMQGLELLAYFRNRAPLDDSGMPKDRFSAEMPDATLATLKIQPSEPRDSAVYFCASGFYRGHPGNTIYFGEGSWLTVV.

V is TRBV12-3 or TRBV12-4 and J is TRBJ1-5, with D perhaps matching TRBD1 (6 bases). V lost 3 bases, J lost 4 bases, and 13 bases lay in between. This CDR3 is 15 amino acids long. The CDR3 nucleotides read TGTGCCAGCAGTTTCGGCAGGGGCGGGAATCAGCCCCAGCATTTT. Translation gives CASSFGRGGNQPQHF.

V usage is TRBV27 and J usage is TRBJ2-1; unclear D gene. V was pared by 3 bases and J by 6 bases, with 6 bases between. The germline CDR1 and CDR2 sequences are MNHEY and SMNVEV (reference sequence). CDR3 length equals 12 residues. The CDR3 sequence: CASSFRPNEQFF. CDR3 bases: TGTGCCAGCAGTTTTCGTCCCAATGAGCAGTTCTTC.

This clonotype was found a few times. V and J are TRBV5-4 and TRBJ2-1, with 12 bases lining up with TRBD2. With 4 bases clipped from V and 1 base from J, the junction kept 3 bases outside the gene matches. Germline V gene data show CDR1 as SGHNT and CDR2 as YYREEE (reference sequence). The CDR3 totals 16 residues. CDR3 protein: CASSGGLAGSYNEQFF. In DNA form, the CDR3 reads TGTGCCAGCAGCGGAGGACTAGCGGGGTCCTACAATGAGCAGTTCTTC.

This chain links TRBV10-2 with TRBJ1-2; tentatively, D is TRBD1 (5 bases). The CDR3 totals 13 residues. Germline values: CDR1 WSHSY, CDR2 SAAADI. V was shortened by 5 bases and J by 6 bases, with 13 bases between the two germline ends. The CDR3 DNA reads as TGCGCCAGCAGTACCGGGACCACGAATGGCTACACCTTC. It translates to CASSTGTTNGYTF.

This clonotype came up many times. The chain links TRBV6-6 to TRBJ1-1; possible D gene TRBD1, 6 bases. This CDR3 contains 14 residues. The germline gives CDR1 MNHNY, CDR2 SVGAGI (reference sequence). V was shortened by 5 bases and J by 1 base, with 11 bases between the two germline ends. DNA of the CDR3: TGTGCCAGCAGTACTGGAGGGGGGAACACTGAAGCTTTCTTT. Protein product: CASSTGGGNTEAFF.

The chain uses TRBV27 and TRBJ2-5; 8 nucleotides match TRBD1. Trimming at V came to 4 bases and at J to 3 bases, leaving 7 bases not matched to a gene. Per the germline V gene, CDR1 is MNHEY and CDR2 is SMNVEV (reference sequence). The CDR3 is made up of 15 amino acids. CDR3 in DNA: TGTGCCAGCAGTTCTCCGGGACAGGCAAAAGAGACCCAGTACTTC. Residues: CASSSPGQAKETQYF.

This clonotype was seen a few times. This sequence joins TRBV12-5 and TRBJ2-5; no reliable D call. The germline gives CDR1 LGHNT, CDR2 FRNRAP. V dropped 1 base and J dropped 4 bases, with 10 bases sitting between them. The CDR3 has 14 residues. CDR3 in amino acids: CASGLGSSRETQYF. The CDR3 DNA follows: TGTGCTAGTGGTTTGGGTAGTAGCCGAGAGACCCAGTACTTC.

This clonotype was counted between two and nine times. The V call is TRBV7-9, the J call TRBJ2-5, with 7 bases lining up with TRBD2. V lost 5 bases, J lost 2 bases, and 5 bases stayed unmatched. This CDR3 region has 14 residues. Germline-derived CDR1 and CDR2 are SEHNR and FQNEAQ (reference sequence). This CDR3 reads CASSRSGDQETQYF. CDR3 bases: TGTGCCAGCAGCCGCAGCGGGGATCAAGAGACCCAGTACTTC.

Only a few counts were recorded for this clonotype. This chain links TRBV28 with TRBJ2-4; D remains unclear. Trimming removed 3 bases from V and 0 bases from J, with 12 bases in between. Germline-derived CDR1 and CDR2 are MDHEN and SYDVKM. The CDR3 has 16 amino acids. Written as DNA, the CDR3 is TGTGCCAGCAGTTTCGGCAGCCAACTAGCCAAAAACATTCAGTACTTC. Its protein product is CASSFGSQLAKNIQYF.

This sequence joins TRBV28 and TRBJ2-3; D might be TRBD1 (6 bases). Germline V gene data show CDR1 as MDHEN and CDR2 as SYDVKM. The CDR3 spans 15 residues. The V end was cut by 3 bases, the J end by 3 bases, with 13 bases between. The CDR3 spells CASSLGRQETDTQYF. The CDR3 region has the DNA TGTGCCAGCAGTTTGGGTCGACAGGAGACAGATACGCAGTATTTT.

This clonotype has just a few counts. The CDR3 reads CASSLMAGNSDEQFF. The CDR3 region has the DNA TGTGCCAGCAGCTTAATGGCAGGGAATAGCGATGAGCAGTTCTTC. The chain couples TRBV7-9 to TRBJ2-1, with D possibly being TRBD1 or TRBD2 (5 bases each). V was pared by 2 bases and J by 8 bases, with 16 bases between. Per the germline V gene, CDR1 is SEHNR and CDR2 is FQNEAQ (reference sequence). The length of the CDR3 is 15 residues.

Only one count was recorded for this clonotype. The chain couples TRBV9 to TRBJ1-2; 9 nucleotides align to TRBD1. CDR1 and CDR2 from the germline V gene are SGDLS and YYNGEE. CDR3 length equals 13 residues. J was trimmed by 8 bases and V by 3 bases; bases with no gene match: 5. The CDR3: CASSDRGPRGYTF. The CDR3 DNA reads TGTGCCAGCAGCGACAGGGGGCCACGGGGCTACACCTTC.

This clonotype has only a few counts. The junction and the germline gene differ at one end; a read error may be behind it. V gene TRBV2 combines with J gene TRBJ2-1; D not certain. CDR3 length: 11 residues. CDR1 and CDR2 (germline): SNHLY, FYNNEI. CDR3 amino acids: CATRLSNEQFF. The CDR3 coding sequence is TGTGCCACGCGATTGTCCAATGAACAGTTCTTC.

This clonotype occurred a few times. V usage is TRBV4-1 and J usage is TRBJ1-2; TRBD1 matches at 7 bases. The germline gives CDR1 MGHRA, CDR2 YSYEKL. The CDR3 is 15 amino acids. The ends lost 1 base at V and 5 bases at J; junction bases unmatched: 7. The chain's CDR3 is CASSQVWTGSYGYTF. The CDR3 DNA sequence: TGCGCCAGCAGCCAAGTGTGGACAGGTTCATATGGCTACACCTTC.

The chain employs TRBV6-6 and TRBJ2-3, with D hard to call. CDR1 is MNHNY, CDR2 SVGAGI, per germline (reference sequence). The CDR3 runs 15 residues. With 8 bases removed from V and 2 bases from J, the gap between germline ends came to 17 bases. The CDR3 region has the DNA TGTGCCAGCGTGGCGACCCCCACGAACACAGATACGCAGTATTTT. This gives the protein CASVATPTNTDTQYF.

The J gene is TRBJ2-7, the V gene TRBV5-5; 9 positions match TRBD1. This CDR3 spans 14 amino acids. Trimming removed 4 bases from V and 4 bases from J; junction bases left unmatched: 6. CDR1 and CDR2 (germline): SGHKS, YYEKEE (reference sequence). The CDR3 is CASSVGTGLYEQYF. As DNA, the CDR3 is TGTGCCAGCAGCGTAGGGACAGGGTTGTACGAGCAGTACTTC.

This clonotype appeared a single time. V usage is TRBV7-2 and J usage is TRBJ2-3; D assignment may be TRBD1 or TRBD2 (6 bases each). The CDR3 runs 16 residues. Germline CDR1 is SGHTA and CDR2 is FQGNSA. Trimming took off 4 bases at V and 3 bases at J, with 17 bases between the two ends. The CDR3 loop reads CASSYLGGPGTDTQYF. The CDR3 bases are TGTGCCAGCAGCTACCTGGGGGGCCCGGGGACAGATACGCAGTATTTT.

The chain recombines TRBV11-3 with TRBJ2-7; unclear D gene. The V end lost 2 bases, the J end lost 2 bases, and 7 bases lay between the germline ends. Per germline, CDR1 SGHNT and CDR2 YENEEA. This CDR3 has 13 residues. For the CDR3, the DNA is TGTGCCAGCAGCTTAACCCCAGCCTACGAGCAGTACTTC. Its protein product is CASSLTPAYEQYF.

This clonotype was detected a few times. The chain combines TRBV11-1 with TRBJ2-5; D gene uncertain. The V gene lost 4 bases and the J gene lost 5 bases, with 11 bases spanning the gap. Germline assignment: CDR1 SGHAT and CDR2 FQDESV (reference sequence). This CDR3 region has 13 residues. The CDR3, as DNA: TGTGCCAGCAGCTCTACATCCCGCGAGACCCAGTACTTC. It translates to CASSSTSRETQYF. The full variable domain, completed using reference TRBV11-1 and TRBJ2-5, is EAEVAQSPRYKITEKSQAVAFWCDPISGHATLYWYRQILGQGPELLVQFQDESVVDDSQLPKDRFSAERLKGVDSTLKIQPAELGDSAMYLCASSSTSRETQYFGPGTRLLVL.

J is TRBJ2-5 and V is TRBV7-8; 7 bases line up with TRBD2. Trimming removed 4 bases from V and 2 bases from J; junction bases left unmatched: 13. CDR1 is SGHVS and CDR2 is FQNEAQ in the germline V gene. The length of the CDR3 is 17 residues. As DNA, the CDR3 is TGTGCCAGCAGCTCGGTCGGGCGGGGGAAACAACAAGAGACCCAGTACTTC. Protein: CASSSVGRGKQQETQYF.

The chain combines TRBV10-3 with TRBJ2-5; 7 bases are shared with TRBD1. The CDR3 consists of 15 residues. J was trimmed by 2 bases and V by 0 bases; bases with no gene match: 3. Germline CDR1 and CDR2: ENHRY and SYGVKD. The DNA of the CDR3 is TGTGCCATCAGTGAGTCCGCCAGGGGGCAAGAGACCCAGTACTTC. It translates to CAISESARGQETQYF.

This clonotype turned up a few times. The chain uses TRBV5-4 and TRBJ2-3; 7 bases are a match to TRBD1. This CDR3 is built from 16 residues. Germline loops: CDR1 SGHNT, CDR2 YYREEE (reference sequence). V dropped 4 bases and J dropped 2; count of bases not matched to a gene: 10. In DNA form, the CDR3 reads TGTGCCAGCAGCCTAGCCGAGACAGGGAACACAGATACGCAGTATTTT. It codes for CASSLAETGNTDTQYF.

The sample holds one count of this clonotype. The chain employs TRBV5-5 and TRBJ1-5; tentative D call: TRBD1 (5 bases). Germline assignment: CDR1 SGHKS and CDR2 YYEKEE (reference sequence). This CDR3 is 18 amino acids long. V shed 0 bases and J shed 2 bases, with 18 bases lying between them. The CDR3 bases are TGTGCCAGCAGCTTGGAGGTAGGGCTCGGAGGGGGCAATCAGCCCCAGCATTTT. It encodes CASSLEVGLGGGNQPQHF.

This clonotype has at least ten counts. This chain connects TRBV7-2 to TRBJ2-1, with D perhaps being TRBD1 or TRBD2 (5 bases each). The CDR3 runs 15 residues. Germline V gene lookup returns CDR1 SGHTA and CDR2 FQGNSA. The ends were cut back, 5 bases at V and 8 bases at J, with 19 bases in the middle. The CDR3 DNA reads as TGTGCCAGCAGCCACTACAGGCTGGAGGTGGATGAGCAGTTCTTC. As protein: CASSHYRLEVDEQFF.

The chain has TRBV11-2 and TRBJ2-5; D call uncertain. The germline V and J ends were trimmed by 1 base and 3 bases, with 6 bases remaining between them. The V gene's germline CDR1 is SGHAT and CDR2 FQNNGV. This CDR3 comprises 13 residues. The CDR3 sequence: CASSLVWEETQYF. CDR3 in DNA: TGTGCCAGCAGCTTAGTCTGGGAAGAGACCCAGTACTTC.